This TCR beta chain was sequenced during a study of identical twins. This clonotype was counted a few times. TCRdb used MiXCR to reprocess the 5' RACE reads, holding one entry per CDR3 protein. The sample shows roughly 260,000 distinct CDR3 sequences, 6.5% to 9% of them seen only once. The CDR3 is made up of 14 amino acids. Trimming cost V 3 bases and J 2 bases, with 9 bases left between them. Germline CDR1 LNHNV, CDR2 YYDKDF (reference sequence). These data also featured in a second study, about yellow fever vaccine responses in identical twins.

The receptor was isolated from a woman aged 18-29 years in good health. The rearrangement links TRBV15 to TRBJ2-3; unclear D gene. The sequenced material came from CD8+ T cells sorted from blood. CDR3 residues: CATSSPESTDTQYF. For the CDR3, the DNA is TGTGCCACCAGCAGCCCGGAATCCACAGATACGCAGTATTTT. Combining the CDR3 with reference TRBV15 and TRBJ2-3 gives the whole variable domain DAMVIQNPRYQVTQFGKPVTLSCSQTLNHNVMYWYQQKSSQAPKLLFHYYDKDFNNEADTPDNFQSRRPNTSFCFLDIRSPGLGDTAMYLCATSSPESTDTQYFGPGTRLTVL.